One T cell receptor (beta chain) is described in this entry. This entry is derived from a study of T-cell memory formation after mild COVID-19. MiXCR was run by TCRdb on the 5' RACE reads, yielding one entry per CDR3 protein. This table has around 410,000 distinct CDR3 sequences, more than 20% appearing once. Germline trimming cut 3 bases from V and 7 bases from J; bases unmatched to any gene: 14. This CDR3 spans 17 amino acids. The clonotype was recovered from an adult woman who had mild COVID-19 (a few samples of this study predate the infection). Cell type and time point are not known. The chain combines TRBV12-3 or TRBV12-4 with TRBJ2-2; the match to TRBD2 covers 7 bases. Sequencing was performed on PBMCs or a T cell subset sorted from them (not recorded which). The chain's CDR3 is CASSFHTGTSGGGELFF. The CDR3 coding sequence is TGTGCCAGCAGTTTTCATACGGGGACCTCGGGGGGCGGGGAGCTGTTTTTT.